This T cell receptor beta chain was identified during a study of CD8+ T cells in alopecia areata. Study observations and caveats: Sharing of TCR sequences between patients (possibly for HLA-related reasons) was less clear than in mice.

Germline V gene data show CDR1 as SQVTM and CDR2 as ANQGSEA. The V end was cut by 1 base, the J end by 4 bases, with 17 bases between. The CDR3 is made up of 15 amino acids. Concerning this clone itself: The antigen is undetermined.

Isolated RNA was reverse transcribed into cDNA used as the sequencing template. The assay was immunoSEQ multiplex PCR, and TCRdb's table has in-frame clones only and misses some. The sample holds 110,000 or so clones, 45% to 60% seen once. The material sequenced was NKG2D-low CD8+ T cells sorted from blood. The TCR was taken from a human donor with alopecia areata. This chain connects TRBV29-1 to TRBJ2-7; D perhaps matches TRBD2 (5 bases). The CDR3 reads CSVEGGGRGAYEQYF. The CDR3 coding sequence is TGCAGCGTTGAAGGTGGTGGACGGGGAGCATACGAGCAGTACTTC.